The 18 T cell receptor beta chains listed next were all sequenced from one sample in a study of T cell changes during pregnancy in multiple sclerosis. Only in-frame clones appear in the TCRdb table, and some are missing; sequencing was by immunoSEQ multiplex PCR. Among around 44,000 clones, 90% were seen once, and the ten largest hold about 9.1%. Here the sequenced sample was CD8+ T cells from peripheral blood mononuclear cells, taken in the first trimester of pregnancy. The receptors originated from a female donor with multiple sclerosis, enrolled in a pregnancy study.

The V and J genes are TRBV6-4 and TRBJ2-1; TRBD2 agrees at 9 bases. Germline lookup yields CDR1 MRHNA and CDR2 SNTAGT. Germline trimming cut 4 bases from V and 4 bases from J; bases unmatched to any gene: 8. The CDR3 is 16 amino acids. The CDR3 region is CASSVAGGPSYNEQFF. The CDR3 bases are TGTGCCAGCAGTGTGGCGGGAGGGCCCTCGTACAATGAGCAGTTCTTC.

The chain couples TRBV30 to TRBJ1-4; D is possibly TRBD1 (5 bases). V lost 1 base, J lost 4 bases, and 16 bases lay in between. Per the germline V gene, CDR1 is GTSNPN and CDR2 is SVGIG (reference sequence). This CDR3 region has 16 residues. The CDR3 nucleotides are TGTGCCTGGAGTGGGTCCCCACCAGGGATTAATGAAAAACTGTTTTTT. It is translated as CAWSGSPPGINEKLFF.

The chain employs TRBV14 and TRBJ2-5; 8 bases agree with TRBD1. V gave up 4 bases and J gave up 0 bases; unmatched junction bases: 4. The CDR3 loop spans 15 amino acids. The germline gives CDR1 SGHDN, CDR2 FVKESK. The CDR3 region has the DNA TGTGCCAGCAGCCGCGACAGGGGCTACCAAGAGACCCAGTACTTC. Protein: CASSRDRGYQETQYF.

The rearrangement uses TRBV9 and TRBJ2-1; 9 bases agree with TRBD2. The CDR3 runs 15 residues. Losses at the gene ends were 0 bases for V and 6 bases for J; bases not matched to a gene: 4. Per germline, CDR1 SGDLS and CDR2 YYNGEE. The CDR3 DNA sequence: TGTGCCAGCAGCGTAGAAGCGGGAGGAATCAATGAGCAGTTCTTC. Its translation is CASSVEAGGINEQFF.

Here the CDR3 DNA reads TGTGCCAGCAGCTTGGGCGGGGTTCACACAGATACGCAGTATTTT. It encodes CASSLGGVHTDTQYF. V is TRBV5-4 and J is TRBJ2-3; possible D gene TRBD2, 6 bases. The V gene's germline CDR1 is SGHNT and CDR2 YYREEE (reference sequence). This CDR3 comprises 15 residues. The V end was cut by 0 bases, the J end by 2 bases, with 10 bases between.

This chain links TRBV27 with TRBJ1-1; D remains unclear. From germline, CDR1 is MNHEY and CDR2 SMNVEV (reference sequence). The V end was cut by 2 bases, the J end by 4 bases, with 8 bases between. The CDR3 has 13 residues. Written as DNA, the CDR3 is TGTGCCAGCAGTTTAGGGAGTCCCACTGAAGCTTTCTTT. Translated: CASSLGSPTEAFF.

This clone was observed a single time. The chain joins TRBV7-9 to TRBJ2-3; 12 nucleotides match TRBD2. Germline V gene data show CDR1 as SEHNR and CDR2 as FQNEAQ (reference sequence). V shed 5 bases and J 0 bases; nucleotides not matched to a gene: 6. The CDR3 loop spans 17 amino acids. As DNA, the CDR3 is TGTGCCAGCAGCGACCGGACTAGCGGGATTAGCACAGATACGCAGTATTTT. Encoded protein: CASSDRTSGISTDTQYF. Supplemented by reference TRBV7-9 and TRBJ2-3, the full variable domain reads DTGVSQNPRHKITKRGQNVTFRCDPISEHNRLYWYRQTLGQGPEFLTYFQNEAQLEKSRLLSDRFSAERPKGSFSTLEIQRTEQGDSAMYLCASSDRTSGISTDTQYFGPGTRLTVL.

This chain links TRBV6-1 with TRBJ2-3; D remains unclear. Germline V gives CDR1 MNHNS, CDR2 SASEGT. V gave up 6 bases and J gave up 3 bases, with 4 bases separating them. This CDR3 comprises 11 residues. Here the CDR3 reads CASRRTDTQYF. The CDR3 DNA reads TGTGCCAGCAGGCGGACAGATACGCAGTATTTT.

V gene TRBV4-3 combines with J gene TRBJ2-1; TRBD2 aligns across 11 bases. Losses at the gene ends were 6 bases for V and 1 base for J; bases not matched to a gene: 8. Germline V gene sequence: CDR1 LGHNA, CDR2 YSLEER. The CDR3 spans 17 residues. CDR3 in amino acids: CASSPHSGGASYNEQFF. Here the CDR3 DNA reads TGCGCCAGCAGTCCGCATAGCGGGGGGGCTTCCTACAATGAGCAGTTCTTC.

The rearrangement joins TRBV11-2 to TRBJ2-3, with 9 bases that match TRBD1. In germline, CDR1 is SGHAT, CDR2 FQNNGV. After removal of 5 bases from V and 2 bases from J, the junction contained 14 bases not matched to a gene. The CDR3 has 18 residues. CDR3 nucleotides: TGTGCCAGCAGCGGCCACCGGGACAGGGAGCTCTACACAGATACGCAGTATTTT. As protein: CASSGHRDRELYTDTQYF. Full variable domain (remainder filled in from reference TRBV11-2 and TRBJ2-3): EAGVAQSPRYKIIEKRQSVAFWCNPISGHATLYWYQQILGQGPKLLIQFQNNGVVDDSQLPKDRFSAERLKGVDSTLKIQPAKLEDSAVYLCASSGHRDRELYTDTQYFGPGTRLTVL.

This clone came up many times. This chain connects TRBV5-4 to TRBJ2-1; the D gene is possibly TRBD1 (6 bases). The CDR3 loop spans 13 amino acids. Per germline, CDR1 SGHNT and CDR2 YYREEE (reference sequence). Trimming stripped 5 bases from V and 3 bases from J, with 9 bases between. DNA of the CDR3: TGTGCCAGCAGACCGGACAGCTACAATGAGCAGTTCTTC. This translates into CASRPDSYNEQFF.

The chain has TRBV4-1 and TRBJ2-7; TRBD1 aligns across 8 bases. The CDR3 spans 16 residues. CDR1 is MGHRA, CDR2 YSYEKL, per germline. Unmatched junction bases numbered 9, after V lost 0 bases and J lost 5 bases. CDR3 DNA sequence: TGCGCCAGCAGCCAAGATCAGGGGGCTTATCCCCACGAGCAGTACTTC. This encodes CASSQDQGAYPHEQYF.

The chain uses TRBV6-5 and TRBJ2-7; the match to TRBD2 covers 10 bases. Germline V gives CDR1 MNHEY, CDR2 SVGAGI. Trimming removed 9 bases from V and 2 bases from J; junction bases left unmatched: 1. CDR3 length: 12 amino acids. CDR3 loop: CASSGGPYEQYF. The CDR3 region has the DNA TGTGCCAGTAGCGGGGGGCCCTACGAGCAGTACTTC.

This chain links TRBV9 with TRBJ2-1; TRBD2 agrees at 12 bases. Trimming at V came to 4 bases and at J to 8 bases, leaving 7 bases not matched to a gene. This CDR3 region has 15 residues. Looked up from germline, CDR1 is SGDLS and CDR2 is YYNGEE. CDR3: CASSPRLAGADEQFF. DNA of the CDR3: TGTGCCAGCAGCCCTAGACTAGCGGGAGCCGATGAGCAGTTCTTC.

DNA for the CDR3: TGTGCCAGTAGTACGGGACTCCCTAACATTCAGTACTTC. Its protein is CASSTGLPNIQYF. The chain uses TRBV19 and TRBJ2-4, with D maybe TRBD2 (6 bases). This CDR3 has 13 residues. Trimming removed 4 bases at V and 7 bases at J, with 11 bases between. Germline CDR1 LNHDA, CDR2 SQIVND (reference sequence).

V usage is TRBV6-4 and J usage is TRBJ2-1; TRBD2 is a possible D gene (6 bases). The CDR3 extends over 17 amino acids. Germline V gives CDR1 MRHNA, CDR2 SNTAGT. Between the trimmed V and J ends, which lost 0 bases and 2 bases, there was a span of 14 bases. The CDR3 nucleotides are TGTGCCAGCAGTGACTCGACTGGGACTCAAGCCTACAATGAGCAGTTCTTC. Its protein is CASSDSTGTQAYNEQFF.

This clone was seen only once. The chain joins TRBV7-3 to TRBJ1-5; tentatively, D is TRBD1 (5 bases). The CDR3 sequence is 16 residues long. V lost 5 bases, J lost 0 bases, and 14 bases lay in between. Per the germline V gene, CDR1 is SGHTA and CDR2 is FQGTGA. The CDR3 DNA reads TGTGCCAGCAGCAATACAGACAGTTATAGCAATCAGCCCCAGCATTTT. This encodes CASSNTDSYSNQPQHF.

CDR3 bases: TGTGCCAGCAGTGATTCTGGGCTTTCCTATGGCTACACCTTC. It codes for CASSDSGLSYGYTF. The chain employs TRBV6-1 and TRBJ1-2, with D unclear. V lost 3 bases to trimming and J lost 4 bases, with 12 bases between them. This CDR3 is 14 amino acids long. The germline V gene encodes CDR1 MNHNS and CDR2 SASEGT.